Following are 9 T cell receptor beta chains from one sample sequenced in a study of metastatic and nonmetastatic thyroid tumors. TCRdb re-called the PCR reads through MiXCR. The table lists some 16,000 clones, 20% to 25% of them singletons. Thyroid surgery took place with no prior treatment in any patient. The sample taken for sequencing was tumor tissue. The receptor source for this set is a male donor with papillary thyroid cancer or a benign thyroid nodule (not recorded which). Some clones in this sample may be carry-over from other donors' samples.

This clone came up a few times. At one of its ends the junction is not consistent with the germline gene, which may arise from a read error. This same CDR3 is encoded by further DNA sequences in the sample. The V gene is TRBV29-1, the J gene TRBJ1-4; D remains ambiguous. Germline lookup yields CDR1 SQVTM and CDR2 ANQGSEA. This CDR3 is 11 amino acids long. The CDR3 here is CSVWNKEKLFF. The CDR3 DNA reads as TGCAGCGTTTGGAACAAGGAAAAGCTGTTTTTT.

There are a few counts of this clone. V usage is TRBV6-2 or TRBV6-3 and J usage is TRBJ1-3; D ambiguous. The V end was cut by 2 bases, the J end by 0 bases, with 5 bases between. This CDR3 contains 14 residues. Per germline, CDR1 MNHEY and CDR2 SVGEGT. The CDR3 reads CASSYASSGNTIYF. The DNA for the CDR3 is TGTGCCAGCAGTTACGCGAGCTCTGGAAACACCATATATTTT.

V is TRBV3-1 and J is TRBJ1-1; tentatively, D is TRBD1 (5 bases). The CDR3 has 13 residues. The germline gives CDR1 LGHDT, CDR2 YNNKEL (reference sequence). Trimming left V 3 bases short and J 8 bases short, with 13 bases between. The CDR3 loop reads CASSHTGTSEAFF. The CDR3, as DNA: TGTGCCAGCAGCCACACCGGGACCTCCGAAGCTTTCTTT.

This clone ranks as medium-sized (0.01 to 0.1%). This CDR3 is also generated by other DNA sequences in the sample. The gene calls are TRBV13 and TRBJ2-7; D is perhaps TRBD1 (5 bases). Trimming left V 0 bases short and J 9 bases short, with 6 bases between. The V gene's germline CDR1 is PRHDT and CDR2 FYEKMQ (reference sequence). The CDR3 covers 11 residues. The CDR3 is CASSLGQGQYF. In DNA form, the CDR3 reads TGTGCCAGCAGCTTAGGGCAGGGGCAGTACTTC.

This chain connects TRBV9 to TRBJ2-3, with a possible D match to TRBD2 (5 bases). Germline CDR1 and CDR2: SGDLS and YYNGEE. Between the trimmed V and J ends, which lost 0 bases and 1 base, there was a span of 6 bases. This CDR3 spans 14 amino acids. CDR3 sequence reads: CASSVGTRTDTQYF. The CDR3 bases are TGTGCCAGCAGCGTAGGGACTCGCACAGATACGCAGTATTTT.

The rearrangement uses TRBV6-2 or TRBV6-3 and TRBJ2-6; TRBD1 might be the D (7 bases). This CDR3 has 15 residues. Germline V gene data show CDR1 as MNHEY and CDR2 as SVGEGT. V lost 8 bases to trimming and J lost 2 bases, with 13 bases between them. The DNA for the CDR3 is TGTGCCAGCTCCTCAGGGGGGCCTGGGGCCAACGTCCTGACTTTC. Protein: CASSSGGPGANVLTF.

This clone has at least ten counts. The J gene is TRBJ2-2, the V gene TRBV5-4; D assignment may be TRBD1 or TRBD2 (6 bases each). The CDR3 runs 17 residues. Germline V gives CDR1 SGHNT, CDR2 YYREEE (reference sequence). V was shortened by 5 bases and J by 1 base, with 18 bases between the two germline ends. CDR3 in DNA: TGTGCCAGCAGTGCAGGGGACTCGCGCAAGAACACCGGGGAGCTGTTTTTT. Translation: CASSAGDSRKNTGELFF.

This clone has only a few counts. The chain couples TRBV6-9 to TRBJ1-1; 9 bases line up with TRBD1. The ends lost 2 bases at V and 1 base at J; junction bases unmatched: 2. Looked up from germline, CDR1 is MNHGY and CDR2 is SVAAGI. The CDR3 length is 15 residues. The DNA of the CDR3 is TGTGCCAGCAGTTATGGACAGGGGAGGAACACTGAAGCTTTCTTT. This translates into CASSYGQGRNTEAFF.

The genes are TRBV5-6 and TRBJ1-5; 9 bases match TRBD1. Trimming at V came to 4 bases and at J to 4 bases, leaving 12 bases not matched to a gene. This CDR3 is built from 17 residues. Germline CDR1 reads SGHDT; CDR2 reads YYEEEE. The CDR3 DNA reads as TGTGCCAGCAGCCGGAAACCGGGACAGGGAATTAATCAGCCCCAGCATTTT. Protein sequence: CASSRKPGQGINQPQHF.